What follows are 27 T cell receptor beta chains derived from one specimen sequenced in a study of T cells expressing NK-cell markers. TCRdb re-called the 5' RACE reads; every CDR3 protein appears as one record, without DNA. The sample includes more than 120,000 distinct CDR3 sequences. The material sequenced was blood T cells: a sorted CD56 or NKG2C T cell subset, CD4+ or CD8+ T cells, or bulk PBMC T cells (not recorded which). The source is a young man in good health.

V is TRBV2 and J is TRBJ1-5; without DNA, the TCRdb call of TRBD1 cannot be checked. The CDR3 consists of 16 residues. Germline lookup yields CDR1 SNHLY and CDR2 FYNNEI. The CDR3 sequence is CASSEETGVLSQPQHF.

The CDR3 spells CASRRDGTIYNEQFF. The chain joins TRBV14 to TRBJ2-1; absent DNA, TCRdb's TRBD1 call cannot be checked. Germline V gene sequence: CDR1 SGHDN, CDR2 FVKESK. The CDR3 runs to 15 residues.

The V gene is TRBV6-5, the J gene TRBJ2-7; TCRdb designates TRBD2, a call that cannot be tested without DNA. The V gene's germline CDR1 is MNHEY and CDR2 SVGAGI. The CDR3 is made up of 16 amino acids. Here the CDR3 reads CASSYSTGAGDYEQYF.

The V call is TRBV4-1, the J call TRBJ2-1. The CDR3 loop spans 13 amino acids. CDR1 MGHRA and CDR2 YSYEKL come from the germline V gene. CDR3: CASSQLNTYEQFF.

The CDR3 here is CASSEKGGPYEQYF. The chain couples TRBV6-1 to TRBJ2-7; no DNA is available, so the TRBD1 call from TCRdb remains unchecked. Germline assignment: CDR1 MNHNS and CDR2 SASEGT. The CDR3 length is 14 residues.

The chain combines TRBV11-2 with TRBJ2-1; TCRdb's D gene call, TRBD1, goes unchecked for lack of DNA. Per germline, CDR1 SGHAT and CDR2 FQNNGV. The CDR3 consists of 15 residues. CDR3 region: CASSLLDRGHDEQFF.

V and J are TRBV4-1 and TRBJ2-1; TCRdb's D call, TRBD2, is unchecked because there is no DNA. CDR3 length: 17 residues. Germline lookup yields CDR1 MGHRA and CDR2 YSYEKL. CDR3 region: CASSQDLRLAGYNEQFF.

V and J are TRBV10-3 and TRBJ2-7; TCRdb outputs TRBD1, but without DNA this stays unchecked. Germline V gives CDR1 ENHRY, CDR2 SYGVKD. The CDR3 is made up of 15 amino acids. The CDR3 reads CAISVFRDRVYEQYF.

The chain recombines TRBV7-2 with TRBJ2-3; TCRdb indicates TRBD2, and absent DNA this call remains unverified. The germline V gene encodes CDR1 SGHTA and CDR2 FQGNSA. The CDR3 runs to 15 residues. CDR3 region: CASSPLAGGPDTQYF.

V is TRBV12-3 or TRBV12-4 and J is TRBJ2-3; there is no DNA to check the TCRdb D call of TRBD2. This CDR3 region has 17 residues. The CDR3 sequence: CASSFSAGGESTDTQYF.

The genes are TRBV30 and TRBJ1-1. The CDR3 extends over 13 amino acids. Germline V gene data show CDR1 as GTSNPN and CDR2 as SVGIG (reference sequence). CDR3 protein: CAWSIVVGTEAFF.

This chain uses TRBV4-1 with TRBJ1-1; the TCRdb D gene call, TRBD1, has no DNA to confirm it. The CDR3 is 19 amino acids. Germline assignment: CDR1 MGHRA and CDR2 YSYEKL. The CDR3 spells CASSQGGGTGKTMNTEAFF.

This chain joins TRBV4-2 and TRBJ2-1. Germline CDR1 reads LGHNA; CDR2 reads YNFKEQ. This CDR3 is 15 amino acids long. CDR3: CASSQEWSFFNEQFF.

The V gene is TRBV19, the J gene TRBJ2-7. The CDR3 extends over 11 amino acids. Per the germline V gene, CDR1 is LNHDA and CDR2 is SQIVND (reference sequence). CDR3 loop: CASREPYEQYF.

CDR3 in amino acids: CASSLSIGTNGYTF. The chain combines TRBV27 with TRBJ1-2. Germline CDR1 MNHEY, CDR2 SMNVEV (reference sequence). The length of the CDR3 is 14 residues.

CDR3 region: CATSGNSDQYF. This sequence joins TRBV15 and TRBJ2-5. The CDR3 totals 11 residues. Germline V gene data show CDR1 as LNHNV and CDR2 as YYDKDF (reference sequence).

This sequence joins TRBV6-1 and TRBJ2-5; checking the TCRdb D call of TRBD2 is not possible without DNA. The V gene's germline CDR1 is MNHNS and CDR2 SASEGT. This CDR3 is 17 amino acids long. CDR3 protein: CASTTNGLAGVRETQYF.

V is TRBV3-1 and J is TRBJ2-7; TCRdb's D call of TRBD2 is untestable without DNA. The CDR3 is 17 amino acids. The germline CDR1 and CDR2 sequences are LGHDT and YNNKEL (reference sequence). The CDR3 sequence is CASSQDKREAAFYEQYF.

The chain has TRBV6-1 and TRBJ2-5; with no DNA, the TCRdb D assignment of TRBD1 cannot be verified. CDR3 length equals 17 residues. CDR1 and CDR2 (germline): MNHNS, SASEGT. The chain's CDR3 is CASSLTRDGPYQETQYF.

The chain combines TRBV29-1 with TRBJ2-2; lacking DNA, the TRBD1 call made by TCRdb goes unchecked. The CDR3 spans 13 residues. Germline CDR1 reads SQVTM; CDR2 reads ANQGSEA. CDR3 region: CSVVGGSTGELFF.

This chain's CDR3 is CASSLVLGPAGELFF. V is TRBV11-2 and J is TRBJ2-2; TCRdb's D gene call, TRBD2, goes unchecked for lack of DNA. The CDR3 consists of 15 residues. Germline V lookup: CDR1 SGHAT, CDR2 FQNNGV. Using reference TRBV11-2 and TRBJ2-2 for the parts outside the CDR3, the full variable domain is EAGVAQSPRYKIIEKRQSVAFWCNPISGHATLYWYQQILGQGPKLLIQFQNNGVVDDSQLPKDRFSAERLKGVDSTLKIQPAKLEDSAVYLCASSLVLGPAGELFFGEGSRLTVL.

V and J are TRBV7-9 and TRBJ1-4; lacking DNA, the TRBD1 call made by TCRdb goes unchecked. CDR3 size: 15 residues. The V gene's germline CDR1 is SEHNR and CDR2 FQNEAQ (reference sequence). CDR3 sequence reads: CASSPRQGEAEKLFF.

V gene TRBV20-1 combines with J gene TRBJ2-1; without DNA, the TCRdb call of TRBD1 cannot be checked. This CDR3 spans 14 amino acids. CDR1 DFQATT and CDR2 SNEGSKA come from the germline V gene (reference sequence). CDR3 sequence: CSAYTGTDPGEQFF.

The chain uses TRBV7-9 and TRBJ2-3. Per the germline V gene, CDR1 is SEHNR and CDR2 is FQNEAQ (reference sequence). The CDR3 is 12 residues long. The CDR3 loop reads CASSLLADTQYF.

The chain joins TRBV11-3 to TRBJ2-4; the TRBD2 assignment by TCRdb is unverifiable without DNA. Germline V CDR1 and CDR2: SGHNT, YENEEA. The CDR3 covers 16 residues. The CDR3 is CASSPRFGETKNIQYF. Full variable domain (outside the CDR3, taken from reference TRBV11-3 and TRBJ2-4): EAGVVQSPRYKIIEKKQPVAFWCNPISGHNTLYWYLQNLGQGPELLIRYENEEAVDDSQLPKDRFSAERLKGVDSTLKIQPAELGDSAVYLCASSPRFGETKNIQYFGAGTRLSVL.

The genes are TRBV29-1 and TRBJ2-5; absent DNA, TCRdb's TRBD2 call cannot be checked. The CDR3 is 15 amino acids. The V gene's germline CDR1 is SQVTM and CDR2 ANQGSEA. The CDR3 loop reads CSARTPHTAEETQYF. The full variable domain, its missing parts supplied by reference TRBV29-1 and TRBJ2-5, is SAVISQKPSRDICQRGTSLTIQCQVDSQVTMMFWYRQQPGQSLTLIATANQGSEATYESGFVIDKFPISRPNLTFSTLTVSNMSPEDSSIYLCSARTPHTAEETQYFGPGTRLLVL.

The chain has TRBV27 and TRBJ2-7. The CDR3 runs to 17 residues. CDR1 and CDR2 from the germline V gene are MNHEY and SMNVEV (reference sequence). Here the CDR3 reads CATGHYESRFLSYEQYF.